Below, 18 T cell receptor beta chains from the same sample are listed, as sequenced in a study of human T cells and chemical hapten exposure. Time point given: pre-sensitization, week 0. Treatment indicated: therapeutic diphenylcyclopropenone sensitization with weekly scalp DPC. TCRdb fed the RACE reads into MiXCR, producing one record per CDR3 protein. The sample shows about 180,000 distinct CDR3 sequences, almost 30% of them seen only once. The sample consisted of whole blood, taken in connection with sensitization to the hapten diphenylcyclopropenone (DPC). These TCRs come from a woman in her twenties or thirties with alopecia areata. Some clones in this sample may be carry-over from other donors' samples.

The chain links TRBV7-6 to TRBJ1-3; tentatively, D is TRBD1 (5 bases). This CDR3 contains 13 residues. Deletions cut 5 bases from V and 4 bases from J, with 9 bases between. Germline CDR1 is SGHVS and CDR2 is FNYEAQ. This CDR3 reads CASSIGGGNTIYF. The CDR3 DNA reads as TGTGCCAGCAGCATCGGGGGGGGAAACACCATATATTTT.

This clonotype has a handful of counts. This chain connects TRBV29-1 to TRBJ2-2; 9 nucleotides align to TRBD2. This CDR3 is built from 14 residues. Germline CDR1 is SQVTM and CDR2 is ANQGSEA. After removal of 4 bases from V and 7 bases from J, the junction contained 7 bases not matched to a gene. CDR3 region: CSVGEVAGVGELFF. The CDR3 DNA is TGCAGCGTTGGGGAGGTAGCGGGAGTCGGGGAGCTGTTTTTT.

This chain joins TRBV20-1 and TRBJ2-2; D remains unclear. V was cut by 6 bases and J by 3 bases, with 5 bases left in between. The CDR3 length is 11 residues. Looked up from germline, CDR1 is DFQATT and CDR2 is SNEGSKA (reference sequence). The CDR3 is CSASYTGELFF. The CDR3 region has the DNA TGCAGTGCAAGCTACACCGGGGAGCTGTTTTTT.

The rearrangement links TRBV29-1 to TRBJ1-5; D unclear. V lost 6 bases to trimming and J lost 6 bases, with 15 bases between them. Germline CDR1 is SQVTM and CDR2 is ANQGSEA. This CDR3 comprises 13 residues. In DNA form, the CDR3 reads TGCAGCGTCGAGGGAGTGTGGGGTCAGCCCCAGCATTTT. Translation: CSVEGVWGQPQHF.

The chain uses TRBV6-1 and TRBJ2-7; D is undetermined. The CDR3 consists of 13 residues. CDR1 is MNHNS, CDR2 SASEGT, per germline. The V and J ends lost 3 bases and 2 bases respectively, with 8 bases between them. The CDR3 is CASSEYEAYEQYF. The CDR3 region has the DNA TGTGCCAGCAGTGAGTACGAAGCCTACGAGCAGTACTTC.

This clonotype has only a few counts. The chain couples TRBV28 to TRBJ2-1, with TRBD1 matching over 9 bases. The V and J ends lost 2 bases and 0 bases, in that order; junction bases with no gene match: 5. The CDR3 consists of 17 residues. Germline V gene sequence: CDR1 MDHEN, CDR2 SYDVKM. CDR3 DNA sequence: TGTGCCAGCAGTTTAGGGAGACAGGGGGACTCCTACAATGAGCAGTTCTTC. As protein: CASSLGRQGDSYNEQFF.

This clonotype was seen a few times. The chain carries TRBV7-2 and TRBJ2-4; 13 bases align to TRBD2. After removal of 5 bases from V and 9 bases from J, the junction contained 13 bases not matched to a gene. The CDR3 is 17 amino acids. CDR1 is SGHTA and CDR2 is FQGNSA in the germline V gene. In nucleotides, the CDR3 is TGTGCCAGCAGCCTCCAAACTAGCGGGGGGGCCACGGGCATTCAGTACTTC. Translation: CASSLQTSGGATGIQYF. Together with reference TRBV7-2 and TRBJ2-4, the CDR3 gives the full variable domain: GAGVSQSPSNKVTEKGKDVELRCDPISGHTALYWYRQSLGQGLEFLIYFQGNSAPDKSGLPSDRFSAERTGGSVSTLTIQRTQQEDSAVYLCASSLQTSGGATGIQYFGAGTRLSVL.

This clonotype was counted ten times or more. The chain employs TRBV4-1 and TRBJ1-6; TRBD1 matches 9 bases. From germline, CDR1 is MGHRA and CDR2 YSYEKL. V was clipped by 4 bases and J by 7 bases; unmatched bases: 2. The CDR3 contains 14 residues. CDR3: CASSLGQGNSPLHF. DNA of the CDR3: TGCGCCAGCAGCCTGGGACAGGGAAATTCACCCCTCCACTTT.

The rearrangement uses TRBV7-8 and TRBJ1-2, with TRBD1 identical over 8 bases. J gave up 8 bases and V 0 bases, and 8 bases lay outside the gene matches. This CDR3 has 15 residues. The V gene's germline CDR1 is SGHVS and CDR2 FQNEAQ. This CDR3 reads CASSLALQGGLGYTF. The CDR3 DNA is TGTGCCAGCAGCTTAGCGTTACAGGGGGGGCTGGGCTACACCTTC.

This clonotype occurred a few times. The chain couples TRBV14 to TRBJ2-1; perhaps TRBD2 as D (6 bases). V was trimmed by 0 bases and J by 8 bases, leaving 20 bases between them. CDR1 is SGHDN, CDR2 FVKESK, per germline. The length of the CDR3 is 17 residues. The CDR3 sequence is CASSQDLVSLPGDEQFF. The CDR3 DNA reads as TGTGCCAGCAGCCAAGATCTGGTTAGTTTGCCGGGAGATGAGCAGTTCTTC. Full variable domain (rest looked up from reference TRBV14 and TRBJ2-1): EAGVTQFPSHSVIEKGQTVTLRCDPISGHDNLYWYRRVMGKEIKFLLHFVKESKQDESGMPNNRFLAERTGGTYSTLKVQPAELEDSGVYFCASSQDLVSLPGDEQFFGPGTRLTVL.

V gene TRBV19 combines with J gene TRBJ1-5; D gene ambiguous. The CDR3 extends over 14 amino acids. Germline assignment: CDR1 LNHDA and CDR2 SQIVND (reference sequence). The V and J ends lost 10 bases and 9 bases respectively, with 22 bases between them. CDR3 bases: TGTGCCACTCGGACCTCCTCGGAAGTTCCGCCCCAGCATTTT. This codes for CATRTSSEVPPQHF. Full variable domain (remainder filled in from reference TRBV19 and TRBJ1-5): DGGITQSPKYLFRKEGQNVTLSCEQNLNHDAMYWYRQDPGQGLRLIYYSQIVNDFQKGDIAEGYSVSREKKESFPLTVTSAQKNPTAFYLCATRTSSEVPPQHFGDGTRLSIL.

There are a few counts of this clonotype. CDR3 residues: CASSTRTGKGTEAFF. In DNA, the CDR3 is TGTGCCAGCAGCACCCGGACAGGGAAGGGCACTGAAGCTTTCTTT. The rearrangement links TRBV7-8 to TRBJ1-1; TRBD1 matches at 8 bases. With 5 bases clipped from V and 4 bases from J, the junction kept 9 bases outside the gene matches. The germline V gene encodes CDR1 SGHVS and CDR2 FQNEAQ. This CDR3 spans 15 amino acids. Based on the CDR3 plus reference TRBV7-8 and TRBJ1-1, the full variable domain is GAGVSQSPRYKVAKRGQDVALRCDPISGHVSLFWYQQALGQGPEFLTYFQNEAQLDKSGLPSDRFFAERPEGSVSTLKIQRTQQEDSAVYLCASSTRTGKGTEAFFGQGTRLTVV.

In DNA, the CDR3 is TGTGCCAGCAGTCTAGACTACAATGAGCAGTTCTTC. It encodes CASSLDYNEQFF. This chain joins TRBV28 and TRBJ2-1; D gene ambiguous. V was trimmed by 5 bases and J by 3 bases, leaving 5 bases between them. The CDR3 covers 12 residues. Germline CDR1 and CDR2: MDHEN and SYDVKM.

The chain uses TRBV28 and TRBJ2-7, with 8 positions matching TRBD1. The length of the CDR3 is 14 residues. The germline CDR1 and CDR2 sequences are MDHEN and SYDVKM. V lost 5 bases, J lost 4 bases, and 7 bases stayed unmatched. CDR3 amino acids: CASSDRTGPYEQYF. The DNA of the CDR3 is TGTGCCAGCAGTGACCGGACAGGGCCATACGAGCAGTACTTC. Using reference TRBV28 and TRBJ2-7 for the parts outside the CDR3, the full variable domain is DVKVTQSSRYLVKRTGEKVFLECVQDMDHENMFWYRQDPGLGLRLIYFSYDVKMKEKGDIPEGYSVSREKKERFSLILESASTNQTSMYLCASSDRTGPYEQYFGPGTRLTVT.

V and J are TRBV4-1 and TRBJ1-2; tentatively, D is TRBD1 (5 bases). The CDR3 totals 15 residues. Trimming removed 5 bases at V and 4 bases at J, with 17 bases between. CDR1 is MGHRA and CDR2 is YSYEKL in the germline V gene. This chain's CDR3 is CASSNPWEGPYGYTF. In DNA form, the CDR3 reads TGCGCCAGCAGCAACCCATGGGAGGGGCCCTATGGCTACACCTTC.

This clonotype turned up a few times. V is TRBV28 and J is TRBJ2-3; D is perhaps TRBD1 (6 bases). Trimming took off 7 bases at V and 3 bases at J, with 23 bases between the two ends. The CDR3 is made up of 17 amino acids. Germline-derived CDR1 and CDR2 are MDHEN and SYDVKM. This chain's CDR3 is CASIPERQAERTDTQYF. The CDR3 bases are TGTGCCAGCATCCCCGAGAGACAGGCTGAAAGGACAGATACGCAGTATTTT.

This clonotype was observed a handful of times. The V call is TRBV28, the J call TRBJ1-5; a possible D gene is TRBD1 (5 bases). The ends were cut back, 10 bases at V and 2 bases at J, with 18 bases in the middle. CDR3 length: 15 amino acids. Germline V lookup: CDR1 MDHEN, CDR2 SYDVKM. DNA for the CDR3: TGTGCCACCTCACCCGGGGGTCAGGGCAATCAGCCCCAGCATTTT. This codes for CATSPGGQGNQPQHF. The variable domain in full, with the rest retrieved from reference TRBV28 and TRBJ1-5, is DVKVTQSSRYLVKRTGEKVFLECVQDMDHENMFWYRQDPGLGLRLIYFSYDVKMKEKGDIPEGYSVSREKKERFSLILESASTNQTSMYLCATSPGGQGNQPQHFGDGTRLSIL.

In its sample, this clonotype was seen a few times. The V and J genes are TRBV7-2 and TRBJ2-3, with 10 bases matching TRBD2. Germline trimming cut 5 bases from V and 2 bases from J; bases unmatched to any gene: 7. CDR3 length: 16 residues. Germline loops: CDR1 SGHTA, CDR2 FQGNSA. CDR3 bases: TGTGCCAGCAGCCCTCTAGCGGGAGCCTACACAGATACGCAGTATTTT. Translating gives CASSPLAGAYTDTQYF.